The text below deals with one TCR beta chain. CDR1 is SQVTM, CDR2 ANQGSEA, per germline. The V gene lost 7 bases and the J gene lost 6 bases, with 11 bases spanning the gap. The CDR3 totals 11 residues. This entry comes from a study of blood T cell repertoires in COVID-19. The wider study: Acute and convalescent COVID-19 samples came from the United States, Italy and Spain. T cells, B-cell-depleted T cells, or PBMCs provided the cDNA or gDNA that served as material.

In the original processing: Amplified reference gene primers provided the basis for estimating nucleated cell counts. Here immunoSEQ multiplex PCR was the method, and the copy in TCRdb shows in-frame clones only, minus some. V and J calls and clone size follow that table, whereas D and trimming were derived from the DNA. The profile shows about 120,000 clones, 82% of them singletons. This TCR came from a woman in her 70s with acute or convalescent COVID-19. This chain uses TRBV29-1 with TRBJ2-3; D is unresolved. Specimen: peripheral blood. CDR3 nucleotides: TGCAGCGGAAGAATCGGGGATACGCAGTATTTT. It codes for CSGRIGDTQYF.